The clone carrying this T cell receptor beta chain was counted between two and nine times. Its specificity is not known. Regarding time point: blood 2 weeks post-SBRT. Described treatment: 15 Gy SBRT to primary tumor, nephrectomy 4 weeks later. The patient's renal cell carcinoma had clear cell pathology. The V segment lost 6 bases and the J segment 6 bases; nucleotides outside the gene matches: 5. The CDR3 extends over 13 amino acids. Germline loops: CDR1 LNHDA, CDR2 SQIVND (reference sequence). The data belong to a study of radiation and T cells in renal cell carcinoma. Across the study: Nephrectomy followed 15 Gy stereotactic body radiation by 4 weeks.

Study results and limitations: Top tumor clonotypes rose in blood 2 weeks post-radiation, then contracted.

Sequencing used immunoSEQ multiplex PCR; TCRdb keeps in-frame clones, though not all of them. The sample records tens of thousands of clones, 80% to 90% being singletons. V gene TRBV19 combines with J gene TRBJ2-3, with 8 bases identical to TRBD1. This receptor was obtained from a woman aged 50 to 65 with renal cell carcinoma. Here the sequenced sample was blood, taken from a patient whose treatment included radiotherapy and nephrectomy. The CDR3 DNA reads as TGTGCCAGTAGCGGACAGGGCCGGGATACGCAGTATTTT. It translates to CASSGQGRDTQYF.